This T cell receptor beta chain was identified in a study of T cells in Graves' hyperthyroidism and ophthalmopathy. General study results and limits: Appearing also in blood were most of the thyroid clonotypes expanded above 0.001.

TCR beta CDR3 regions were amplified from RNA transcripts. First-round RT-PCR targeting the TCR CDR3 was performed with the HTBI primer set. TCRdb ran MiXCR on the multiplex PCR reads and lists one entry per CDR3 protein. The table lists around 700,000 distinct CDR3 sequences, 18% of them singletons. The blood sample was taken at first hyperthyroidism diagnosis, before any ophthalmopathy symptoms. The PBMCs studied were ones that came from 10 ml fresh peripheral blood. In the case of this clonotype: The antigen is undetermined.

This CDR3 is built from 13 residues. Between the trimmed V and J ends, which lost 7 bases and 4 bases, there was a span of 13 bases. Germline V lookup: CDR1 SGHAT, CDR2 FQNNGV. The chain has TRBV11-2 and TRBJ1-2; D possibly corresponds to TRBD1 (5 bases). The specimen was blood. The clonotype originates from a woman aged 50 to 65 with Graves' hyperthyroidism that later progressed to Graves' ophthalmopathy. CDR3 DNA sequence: TGTGCCAGCAACTTGGGGGTTGGCTATGGCTACACCTTC. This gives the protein CASNLGVGYGYTF. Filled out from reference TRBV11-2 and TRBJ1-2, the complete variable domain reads EAGVAQSPRYKIIEKRQSVAFWCNPISGHATLYWYQQILGQGPKLLIQFQNNGVVDDSQLPKDRFSAERLKGVDSTLKIQPAKLEDSAVYLCASNLGVGYGYTFGSGTRLTVV.